Here is one TCR beta chain with its context. Its specificity is not known. The entry originates in a study of tumor-infiltrating lymphocytes in primary liver carcinoma. Study-level information: The study enrolled male and female patients aged 30 to 69 years.

The study's findings and limits: Overlap between tumor regions exceeded overlap of tumor with adjacent tissue or blood. Just around 8-25% of top clones spanned all five tumor regions.

J gave up 7 bases and V 5 bases, and 8 bases lay outside the gene matches. CDR1 and CDR2 from the germline V gene are GTSNPN and SVGIG (reference sequence). CDR3 size: 14 residues. A primer matching the constant region was used to make TCR beta cDNA from 500 to 650 ng of total RNA. Construction of TCR beta libraries relied on three successive nested multiplex PCR rounds employing slightly modified ARM-PCR. TRBV1-TRBV30 forward primers and a C-beta reverse primer were used in the first two PCR rounds, which each ran for ten to eleven cycles. TCRdb used MiXCR to reprocess the multiplex PCR reads, holding one entry per CDR3 protein. The sample consists of 40,000 to 55,000 distinct CDR3 sequences, 70% to 85% of them appearing once. Between roughly 20 and 33 mg of unsorted bulk tissue served as the source from which RNA and DNA were co-extracted. No treatment had been given to the patients, who were chronically infected with HBV.

This receptor was identified in a man in his forties with primary liver carcinoma and hepatitis B virus infection. Sequenced material: liver tumor tissue from sampling region 5. Subset described: tumor region T5, tumor centre. The V gene is TRBV30, the J gene TRBJ2-1, with TRBD2 matching 10 bases. CDR3 loop: CAWDSGRPGNEQFF. CDR3 DNA: TGTGCCTGGGATAGCGGGAGGCCGGGGAATGAGCAGTTCTTC.